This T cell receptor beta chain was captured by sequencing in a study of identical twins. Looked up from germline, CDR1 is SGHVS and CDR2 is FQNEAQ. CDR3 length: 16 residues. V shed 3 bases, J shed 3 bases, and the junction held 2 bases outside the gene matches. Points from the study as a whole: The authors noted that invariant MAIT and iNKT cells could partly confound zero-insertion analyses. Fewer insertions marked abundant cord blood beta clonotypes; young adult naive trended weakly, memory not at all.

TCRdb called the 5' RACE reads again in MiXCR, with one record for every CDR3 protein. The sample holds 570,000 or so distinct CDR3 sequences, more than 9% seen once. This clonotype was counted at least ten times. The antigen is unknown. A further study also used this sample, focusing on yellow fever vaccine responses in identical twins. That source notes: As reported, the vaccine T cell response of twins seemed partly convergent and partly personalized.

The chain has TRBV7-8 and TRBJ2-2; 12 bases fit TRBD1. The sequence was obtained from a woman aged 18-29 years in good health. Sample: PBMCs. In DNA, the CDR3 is TGTGCCAGCAGCTTGGGGGACAGGGGGCACACCGGGGAGCTGTTTTTT. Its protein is CASSLGDRGHTGELFF. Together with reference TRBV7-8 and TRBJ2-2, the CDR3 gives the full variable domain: GAGVSQSPRYKVAKRGQDVALRCDPISGHVSLFWYQQALGQGPEFLTYFQNEAQLDKSGLPSDRFFAERPEGSVSTLKIQRTQQEDSAVYLCASSLGDRGHTGELFFGEGSRLTVL.